These 17 T cell receptor beta chains came from one sample sequenced in a study of T cells in Graves' hyperthyroidism and ophthalmopathy. Amplification targeted TCR beta CDR3 regions from RNA transcripts. Carried out on the TCR CDR3, a first-round RT-PCR used the HTBI primer set. TCRdb passed the multiplex PCR reads through MiXCR, listing each CDR3 protein once. The data hold about 300,000 distinct CDR3 sequences, with roughly 13% observed a single time. The sequenced sample consisted of blood. The receptors originated from a woman aged 40 to 49 with Graves' hyperthyroidism.

This chain links TRBV4-1 with TRBJ2-7, with TRBD2 matching over 10 bases. This CDR3 has 16 residues. The germline V gene encodes CDR1 MGHRA and CDR2 YSYEKL. J was trimmed by 4 bases and V by 1 base; bases with no gene match: 7. The CDR3 is CASSQGTSGKGYEQYF. The CDR3 DNA follows: TGCGCCAGCAGCCAAGGCACTAGCGGGAAGGGGTACGAGCAGTACTTC.

In regard to this clonotype: This could be a read error, since a much larger clone is one nucleotide away. The chain combines TRBV6-2 or TRBV6-3 with TRBJ2-5; D may match TRBD1 or TRBD2 (5 bases each). CDR1 is MNHEY and CDR2 is SVGEGT in the germline V gene. V gave up 7 bases and J gave up 2 bases, with 14 bases separating them. The CDR3 totals 14 residues. CDR3 sequence reads: CASTRGPSQETQYF. The CDR3 DNA is TGTGCCAGCACCCGGGGACCTAGTCAAGAGACCCAGTACTTC.

The gene calls are TRBV7-9 and TRBJ2-1, with 9 nucleotides matching TRBD2. Trimming removed 7 bases from V and 7 bases from J; junction bases left unmatched: 8. CDR1 is SEHNR, CDR2 FQNEAQ, per germline (reference sequence). This CDR3 has 14 residues. The CDR3 DNA sequence: TGTGCCAGCACGACCCTAGCGGGATCGAATGAGCAGTTCTTC. Translating gives CASTTLAGSNEQFF.

This clonotype was counted only a few times. This chain links TRBV19 with TRBJ2-1; 10 bases are a match to TRBD1. Germline V gene lookup returns CDR1 LNHDA and CDR2 SQIVND (reference sequence). This CDR3 comprises 18 residues. V lost 4 bases, J lost 10 bases, and 19 bases stayed unmatched. The CDR3: CASSTHLGRDRGREEQFF. As DNA, the CDR3 is TGTGCCAGTAGTACCCACCTTGGGCGGGACAGGGGCAGAGAAGAGCAGTTCTTC.

This clonotype came up many times. The chain uses TRBV29-1 and TRBJ1-1; D perhaps matches TRBD1 (5 bases). CDR1 is SQVTM and CDR2 is ANQGSEA in the germline V gene. V gave up 5 bases and J gave up 7 bases, with 11 bases separating them. The CDR3 loop spans 11 amino acids. The CDR3, as DNA: TGCAGCGTTTTAGGACAAATTGAAGCTTTCTTT. Translation: CSVLGQIEAFF.

The chain employs TRBV12-3 or TRBV12-4 and TRBJ2-7; maybe TRBD1 (6 bases). The CDR3 is made up of 13 amino acids. V shed 1 base and J shed 3 bases, with 7 bases lying between them. The CDR3 nucleotides are TGTGCCAGCAGTTTAGAGGGGGTCTACGAGCAGTACTTC. Protein sequence: CASSLEGVYEQYF.

This clonotype was counted a few times. This sequence joins TRBV11-3 and TRBJ2-5, with D possibly TRBD1 on 5 matching bases. Germline V gene data show CDR1 as SGHNT and CDR2 as YENEEA. Trimming left V 5 bases short and J 4 bases short, with 11 bases between. The CDR3 contains 13 residues. In DNA form, the CDR3 reads TGTGCCAGCAGCCTAAGGGGCACAGAGACCCAGTACTTC. Translation: CASSLRGTETQYF.

In its sample, this clonotype was seen many times. V is TRBV7-3 and J is TRBJ2-3; no reliable D call. Germline V gene lookup returns CDR1 SGHTA and CDR2 FQGTGA. The CDR3 length is 13 residues. V was clipped by 5 bases and J by 0 bases, with 6 bases between them. The CDR3: CASSAESTDTQYF. In nucleotides, the CDR3 is TGTGCCAGCAGCGCCGAGAGCACAGATACGCAGTATTTT.

V gene TRBV7-9 combines with J gene TRBJ2-5, with D maybe TRBD1 (5 bases). Germline V gene sequence: CDR1 SEHNR, CDR2 FQNEAQ (reference sequence). This CDR3 has 14 amino acids. The V gene lost 1 base and the J gene lost 5 bases, with 11 bases spanning the gap. CDR3 sequence reads: CASSLGQPGETQYF. CDR3 bases: TGTGCCAGCAGCTTAGGACAGCCTGGGGAGACCCAGTACTTC.

The table lists this clonotype with many counts. The V and J genes are TRBV20-1 and TRBJ2-7, with 8 bases lining up with TRBD1. The CDR3 sequence is 15 residues long. The ends lost 3 bases at V and 3 bases at J; junction bases unmatched: 10. Germline loops: CDR1 DFQATT, CDR2 SNEGSKA (reference sequence). The CDR3 DNA is TGCAGTGCTAGGTCCTCGGGACAGGCCTACTACGAGCAGTACTTC. The encoded protein is CSARSSGQAYYEQYF.

This clonotype was seen ten or more times. The chain joins TRBV29-1 to TRBJ1-1; 7 positions agree with TRBD1. CDR1 and CDR2 (germline): SQVTM, ANQGSEA. With V trimmed by 4 bases and J by 2 bases, 7 bases remained unmatched. The CDR3 contains 14 residues. The chain's CDR3 is CSVVQGEFNTEAFF. CDR3 sequence (DNA): TGCAGCGTTGTTCAGGGGGAGTTCAACACTGAAGCTTTCTTT.

The sample holds many counts of this clonotype. This chain joins TRBV6-6 and TRBJ2-7, with D perhaps matching TRBD1 (6 bases). The CDR3 contains 16 residues. Germline V gene lookup returns CDR1 MNHNY and CDR2 SVGAGI (reference sequence). V was shortened by 0 bases and J by 1 base, with 13 bases between the two germline ends. CDR3 coding DNA: TGTGCCAGCAGTTACTCGGATGGGGGCAAGTCCTACGAGCAGTACTTC. Translated: CASSYSDGGKSYEQYF.

This clonotype was seen many times. The chain is built from TRBV7-6 and TRBJ2-6; 7 bases match TRBD1. The V segment lost 2 bases and the J segment 0 bases; nucleotides outside the gene matches: 1. The CDR3 has 16 residues. Germline V gene sequence: CDR1 SGHVS, CDR2 FNYEAQ. The CDR3 sequence: CASSLRTGSGANVLTF. Written as DNA, the CDR3 is TGTGCCAGCAGCTTACGGACAGGCTCTGGGGCCAACGTCCTGACTTTC.

This chain uses TRBV7-9 with TRBJ2-3; 9 bases align to TRBD1. V trimming: 4 bases; J trimming: 3 bases; junction bases outside the gene matches: 11. This CDR3 comprises 17 residues. Germline-derived CDR1 and CDR2 are SEHNR and FQNEAQ (reference sequence). CDR3 protein: CASSSLLQGARTDTQYF. The CDR3 DNA is TGTGCCAGCAGCTCCCTCTTACAGGGGGCAAGGACAGATACGCAGTATTTT.

Here the CDR3 DNA reads TGTGCCAGCAGTGAATCTTCGACACCTAGCGGGAGGGTAGTAACCTACGAGCAGTACTTC. Translation: CASSESSTPSGRVVTYEQYF. The chain recombines TRBV2 with TRBJ2-7; 12 bases line up with TRBD2. This CDR3 contains 20 residues. Trimming removed 2 bases from V and 2 bases from J; junction bases left unmatched: 16. Germline-derived CDR1 and CDR2 are SNHLY and FYNNEI. Using reference TRBV2 and TRBJ2-7 for the parts outside the CDR3, the full variable domain is EPEVTQTPSHQVTQMGQEVILRCVPISNHLYFYWYRQILGQKVEFLVSFYNNEISEKSEIFDDQFSVERPDGSNFTLKIRSTKLEDSAMYFCASSESSTPSGRVVTYEQYFGPGTRLTVT.

This clonotype was recorded at least ten times. V usage is TRBV29-1 and J usage is TRBJ2-5; 9 bases align to TRBD1. The V segment lost 6 bases and the J segment 3 bases; nucleotides outside the gene matches: 2. Germline lookup yields CDR1 SQVTM and CDR2 ANQGSEA. This CDR3 contains 12 residues. The CDR3 sequence is CSVRTGEETQYF. DNA for the CDR3: TGCAGCGTCCGGACAGGGGAAGAGACCCAGTACTTC.

This clonotype was observed many times. The chain uses TRBV7-8 and TRBJ2-7; D may correspond to TRBD1 or TRBD2 (5 bases each). CDR1 SGHVS and CDR2 FQNEAQ come from the germline V gene. The CDR3 runs to 13 residues. Trimming pared 5 bases from V and 3 bases from J, leaving 11 bases between. CDR3 sequence reads: CASSTGANYEQYF. The CDR3 nucleotides read TGTGCCAGCAGCACCGGGGCAAACTACGAGCAGTACTTC.